The 9 T cell receptor beta chains in this list originate from one sample, sequenced in a study of regulatory T cells in long-lasting Graves disease. Time point specified: newly diagnosed GD, antithyroid drugs for less than 3 months. PBMCs provided the RNA from which the TCR library was made. In building TCR beta libraries, iRepertoire HTBI primers were used together with Arm-PCR of CDR3 regions. TCRdb fed the multiplex PCR reads into MiXCR, producing one record per CDR3 protein. This sample yields a few hundred thousand distinct CDR3 sequences, of which 16% are seen a single time; approximately 30% belongs to the top ten. The same data also contributed to another study, on T cells in Graves' hyperthyroidism and ophthalmopathy.

Sequenced material: peripheral blood mononuclear cells (PBMCs), taken at new diagnosis, from a patient treated with antithyroid drugs. Every receptor here comes from a man aged 35-49 years with Graves disease.

Only a few counts were recorded for this clonotype. This sequence may be a read error, since a much larger clone differs from it by one base. V is TRBV19 and J is TRBJ2-2, with 7 bases aligning to TRBD1. The CDR3 totals 15 residues. Germline V CDR1 and CDR2: LNHDA, SQIVND (reference sequence). Germline trimming cut 3 bases from V and 1 base from J; bases unmatched to any gene: 2. In DNA form, the CDR3 reads TGTGCCAGTAGTATTGGGACAGAGAACACCGGGGAGCTGTTTTTT. It specifies CASSIGTENTGELFF. The full variable domain, in which reference TRBV19 and TRBJ2-2 provide the parts outside the CDR3, is DGGITQSPKYLFRKEGQNVTLSCEQNLNHDAMYWYRQDPGQGLRLIYYSQIVNDFQKGDIAEGYSVSREKKESFPLTVTSAQKNPTAFYLCASSIGTENTGELFFGEGSRLTVL.

This chain links TRBV10-3 with TRBJ2-3; 14 nucleotides align to TRBD2. With V trimmed by 6 bases and J by 6 bases, 5 bases remained unmatched. This CDR3 region has 15 residues. The germline V gene has CDR1 ENHRY and CDR2 SYGVKD. In DNA form, the CDR3 reads TGTGCCATCAGCCGACTAGCGGGGGGGTCGGATACGCAGTATTTT. Residues: CAISRLAGGSDTQYF.

The chain couples TRBV11-3 to TRBJ2-3; TRBD1 might be the D (5 bases). The V end was cut by 6 bases, the J end by 7 bases, with 11 bases between. CDR1 and CDR2 from the germline V gene are SGHNT and YENEEA. The CDR3 runs to 12 residues. The CDR3 nucleotides are TGTGCCAGCAGTCAGGGTACGAATACGCAGTATTTT. It encodes CASSQGTNTQYF.

V usage is TRBV20-1 and J usage is TRBJ2-2; D is uncertain. This CDR3 spans 13 amino acids. With 5 bases removed from V and 4 bases from J, the gap between germline ends came to 11 bases. CDR1 is DFQATT and CDR2 is SNEGSKA in the germline V gene (reference sequence). In DNA, the CDR3 is TGCAGTGCTTGCTGTGATGCCACCGGGGAGCTGTTTTTT. This codes for CSACCDATGELFF.

The V and J genes are TRBV10-3 and TRBJ2-5, with a possible D match to TRBD2 (6 bases). Germline CDR1 ENHRY, CDR2 SYGVKD. Trimming pared 6 bases from V and 1 base from J, leaving 12 bases between. CDR3 length: 14 amino acids. The CDR3 reads CAIRGDLSQETQYF. The CDR3 DNA reads TGTGCCATCAGAGGGGACTTGTCCCAAGAGACCCAGTACTTC.

This clonotype was detected ten times or more. The genes are TRBV27 and TRBJ2-7, with a weak D call TRBD1 (5 bases). Trimming removed 1 base from V and 7 bases from J, with 11 bases in between. CDR3 length: 13 residues. CDR1 is MNHEY, CDR2 SMNVEV, per germline (reference sequence). CDR3 nucleotides: TGTGCCAGCAGTTTATGGGCAGGGAATGAGCAGTACTTC. It specifies CASSLWAGNEQYF.

The rearrangement joins TRBV20-1 to TRBJ2-7; D is undetermined. V was trimmed by 2 bases and J by 0 bases, leaving 8 bases between them. Looked up from germline, CDR1 is DFQATT and CDR2 is SNEGSKA (reference sequence). This CDR3 has 13 amino acids. The CDR3 DNA follows: TGCAGTGCTAGATTTCAGAGCTCCTACGAGCAGTACTTC. It is translated as CSARFQSSYEQYF.

This clonotype was recorded many times. The chain couples TRBV15 to TRBJ1-4; no clear D gene. Germline V gene sequence: CDR1 LNHNV, CDR2 YYDKDF (reference sequence). V was cut by 5 bases and J by 0 bases, with 7 bases left in between. CDR3 size: 14 residues. The CDR3 sequence is CATSRGATNEKLFF. CDR3 coding DNA: TGTGCCACCAGCCGGGGTGCAACTAATGAAAAACTGTTTTTT.

This chain joins TRBV6-2 or TRBV6-3 and TRBJ1-4, with TRBD1 matching 8 bases. V was clipped by 5 bases and J by 8 bases; unmatched bases: 7. Germline lookup yields CDR1 MNHEY and CDR2 SVGEGT. The CDR3 totals 14 residues. CDR3 in DNA: TGTGCCAGCAGTCCGGGACAGGCTAGCGAAAAACTGTTTTTT. This gives the protein CASSPGQASEKLFF.